This T cell receptor (beta chain) was sequenced during a study of blood T cell repertoires in COVID-19. About the research overall: In each case, the material was cDNA or gDNA derived from T cells, B-cell-depleted T cells, or PBMCs.

The J segment lost 7 bases and the V segment lost 1 base, leaving 3 bases of the junction unmatched. This CDR3 comprises 14 residues. Per the germline V gene, CDR1 is LNHDA and CDR2 is SQIVND (reference sequence). Sequenced by immunoSEQ multiplex PCR; TCRdb stores in-frame clones only, minus some. This sample has 90,000 or so clones, with approximately 86% found just once. This clone was detected only once. The clonotype comes from a man older than 75 with active or convalescent COVID-19. Sequenced: peripheral blood. The rearrangement uses TRBV19 and TRBJ1-5; 8 nucleotides align to TRBD1. CDR3 loop: CASSIAGGWQPQHF. As DNA, the CDR3 is TGTGCCAGTAGTATAGCAGGGGGCTGGCAGCCCCAGCATTTT.